The 19 T cell receptor beta chains given below trace back to one sample, sequenced in a study of identical twins. MiXCR, applied by TCRdb to the 5' RACE reads, yields one record per CDR3 protein. Found here are 350,000 to 400,000 distinct CDR3 sequences, around 9% of them singletons; the top ten hold more than 8%. The source material was naive T cells sorted from blood. The receptors originated from a woman in her forties or fifties in good health.

This clonotype was counted at least ten times. V gene TRBV28 combines with J gene TRBJ2-7, with D possibly called TRBD1 or TRBD2 (6 bases each). Germline V CDR1 and CDR2: MDHEN, SYDVKM. The V end lost 3 bases, the J end lost 0 bases, and 12 bases lay between the germline ends. CDR3 length: 15 residues. The CDR3 bases are TGTGCCAGCAGTTTGGGGGGCAGGAGCTCCTACGAGCAGTACGTC. Residues: CASSLGGRSSYEQYV.

This clonotype was seen more than once but under ten times. The chain combines TRBV5-1 with TRBJ1-1; D gene unclear. CDR3 size: 14 residues. Germline CDR1 and CDR2: SGHRS and YFSETQ. V was shortened by 4 bases and J by 0 bases, with 10 bases between the two germline ends. CDR3 coding DNA: TGCGCCAGCAGCCTGCCGGCCATGAACACTGAAGCTTTCTTT. Translation gives CASSLPAMNTEAFF.

This chain joins TRBV12-3 or TRBV12-4 and TRBJ2-3, with a weak D call TRBD2 (5 bases). The ends were cut back, 5 bases at V and 1 base at J, with 13 bases in the middle. There are 15 residues in the CDR3. The CDR3 nucleotides read TGTGCCAGCAGTCCGAGGACTCGTCGCACAGATACGCAGTATTTT. The encoded protein is CASSPRTRRTDTQYF.

This clonotype was detected a few times. The rearrangement joins TRBV5-1 to TRBJ2-7, with a tentative D call TRBD1 (5 bases). The CDR3 has 14 residues. Germline lookup yields CDR1 SGHRS and CDR2 YFSETQ. Trimming pared 4 bases from V and 1 base from J, leaving 12 bases between. This chain's CDR3 is CASSPPQGSYEQYF. DNA of the CDR3: TGCGCCAGCAGCCCCCCCCAGGGATCCTACGAGCAGTACTTC.

This clonotype appeared many times. This chain joins TRBV5-1 and TRBJ2-1, with D perhaps matching TRBD2 (5 bases). The length of the CDR3 is 17 residues. V was clipped by 5 bases and J by 6 bases, with 24 bases between them. Per germline, CDR1 SGHRS and CDR2 YFSETQ. The CDR3 bases are TGCGCCAGCAGGCCCCCATATCGGCGGGCCGGCCCCAATGAGCAGTTCTTC. Amino acid sequence: CASRPPYRRAGPNEQFF.

The chain links TRBV5-1 to TRBJ2-7; 7 bases are shared with TRBD2. J gave up 7 bases and V 4 bases, and 11 bases lay outside the gene matches. The CDR3 covers 14 residues. The V gene's germline CDR1 is SGHRS and CDR2 YFSETQ. The CDR3 loop reads CASSPRDYFVEQYF. The DNA for the CDR3 is TGCGCCAGCAGCCCCCGGGACTACTTCGTGGAGCAGTACTTC.

This clonotype has at least ten counts. The rearrangement links TRBV24-1 to TRBJ2-2, with 9 positions matching TRBD1. This CDR3 has 15 residues. Looked up from germline, CDR1 is KGHDR and CDR2 is SFDVKD. Unmatched junction bases numbered 5, after V lost 7 bases and J lost 3 bases. The CDR3 spells CATRRTGEDTGELFF. The CDR3 coding sequence is TGTGCCACCAGAAGGACAGGGGAGGACACCGGGGAGCTGTTTTTT.

The chain combines TRBV7-9 with TRBJ1-1; no clear D gene. V was clipped by 1 base and J by 8 bases, with 8 bases between them. CDR1 and CDR2 from the germline V gene are SEHNR and FQNEAQ (reference sequence). The CDR3 is 12 amino acids. In nucleotides, the CDR3 is TGTGCCAGCAGCTTAGTAGCAGAAGAAGCTTTCTTT. Its protein product is CASSLVAEEAFF.

J is TRBJ2-3 and V is TRBV24-1, with unresolved D. Trimming pared 6 bases from V and 7 bases from J, leaving 19 bases between. CDR3 length: 15 residues. The germline CDR1 and CDR2 sequences are KGHDR and SFDVKD. This CDR3 is CATSIGWEEEHTQYF. CDR3 DNA sequence: TGTGCCACCAGTATAGGGTGGGAAGAGGAACATACGCAGTATTTT.

This clonotype occurred many times. The V and J genes are TRBV3-1 and TRBJ2-5; TRBD1 or TRBD2 may be the D gene (5 bases each). V gave up 4 bases and J gave up 4 bases, with 10 bases separating them. Per germline, CDR1 LGHDT and CDR2 YNNKEL (reference sequence). This CDR3 has 13 residues. The CDR3, as DNA: TGTGCCAGCAGCCGGTCGGGACGAGAGACCCAGTACTTC. The encoded protein is CASSRSGRETQYF.

This clonotype was counted a few times. This chain joins TRBV10-3 and TRBJ2-1; either TRBD1 or TRBD2 may fit D (5 bases each). Germline loops: CDR1 ENHRY, CDR2 SYGVKD. V lost 0 bases and J 6 bases, leaving 15 bases between the germline ends. The length of the CDR3 is 16 residues. DNA of the CDR3: TGTGCCATCAGTGAGTCGTCGGGGCCCCCCGGCAATGAGCAGTTCTTC. Protein sequence: CAISESSGPPGNEQFF.

This chain links TRBV5-1 with TRBJ2-2; perhaps TRBD1 as D (5 bases). Deletions cut 4 bases from V and 0 bases from J, with 13 bases between. Germline V lookup: CDR1 SGHRS, CDR2 YFSETQ. The CDR3 covers 16 residues. CDR3 nucleotides: TGCGCCAGCAGCCAAGAGGACACATCGAACACCGGGGAGCTGTTTTTT. Translation gives CASSQEDTSNTGELFF.

This clonotype was seen ten or more times. This chain joins TRBV7-2 and TRBJ1-5; 7 bases align to TRBD1. This CDR3 is built from 16 residues. Germline-derived CDR1 and CDR2 are SGHTA and FQGNSA. The junction had 6 bases not matched to a gene; V was cut back by 2 bases and J by 2 bases. CDR3 region: CASSLTFDRGNQPQHF. DNA of the CDR3: TGTGCCAGCAGCTTAACCTTCGACAGGGGCAATCAGCCCCAGCATTTT.

This clonotype was seen a handful of times. V is TRBV12-3 or TRBV12-4 and J is TRBJ2-3; D may be TRBD1 or TRBD2 (5 bases each). The CDR3 loop spans 12 amino acids. V was cut by 6 bases and J by 5 bases, with 9 bases left in between. This CDR3 is CASRGPGDTQYF. CDR3 DNA sequence: TGTGCCAGCAGGGGACCGGGAGATACGCAGTATTTT.

The rearrangement joins TRBV5-1 to TRBJ2-2; 9 nucleotides agree with TRBD2. The V gene's germline CDR1 is SGHRS and CDR2 YFSETQ. Trimming cost V 1 base and J 8 bases; bases outside gene matches: 21. The CDR3 sequence is 20 residues long. The CDR3: CASSLLLAGSISSIVGELFF. As DNA, the CDR3 is TGCGCCAGCAGCTTGTTGCTAGCGGGAAGTATCAGTAGTATTGTGGGGGAGCTGTTTTTT. The full variable domain, in which reference TRBV5-1 and TRBJ2-2 provide the parts outside the CDR3, is KAGVTQTPRYLIKTRGQQVTLSCSPISGHRSVSWYQQTPGQGLQFLFEYFSETQRNKGNFPGRFSGRQFSNSRSEMNVSTLELGDSALYLCASSLLLAGSISSIVGELFFGEGSRLTVL.

This clonotype was seen ten or more times. CDR3 bases: TGCGCCAGCAGCCAAGATCCCCCGGGCGGGAGAGGGCATGAGCAGTTCTTC. It codes for CASSQDPPGGRGHEQFF. The V call is TRBV4-1, the J call TRBJ2-1; TRBD2 agrees at 7 bases. This CDR3 contains 17 residues. The V gene end was trimmed by 0 bases and the J gene end by 8 bases; junction bases not matched to a gene: 13. Germline CDR1 and CDR2: MGHRA and YSYEKL.

This rearrangement joins TRBV12-3 or TRBV12-4 to TRBJ1-5; 7 bases line up with TRBD1. Trimming cost V 3 bases and J 9 bases; bases outside gene matches: 8. This CDR3 region has 14 residues. CDR3 sequence reads: CASSLGQNVSPQHF. CDR3 bases: TGTGCCAGCAGTTTGGGACAGAATGTATCGCCCCAGCATTTT.

This clonotype has just a few counts. The chain couples TRBV2 to TRBJ2-7; no clear D gene. V was pared by 5 bases and J by 4 bases, with 12 bases between. The CDR3 spans 13 residues. CDR1 is SNHLY, CDR2 FYNNEI, per germline. The CDR3 protein is CASSKVGLYEQYF. CDR3 nucleotide sequence: TGTGCCAGCAGTAAAGTAGGGTTATACGAGCAGTACTTC.

This clonotype was observed a handful of times. The rearrangement uses TRBV3-1 and TRBJ2-5; D unclear. The CDR3 is 12 residues long. Germline assignment: CDR1 LGHDT and CDR2 YNNKEL (reference sequence). With 6 bases removed from V and 3 bases from J, the gap between germline ends came to 8 bases. Here the CDR3 DNA reads TGTGCCAGCAGGAACTCGGAAGAGACCCAGTACTTC. As protein: CASRNSEETQYF.